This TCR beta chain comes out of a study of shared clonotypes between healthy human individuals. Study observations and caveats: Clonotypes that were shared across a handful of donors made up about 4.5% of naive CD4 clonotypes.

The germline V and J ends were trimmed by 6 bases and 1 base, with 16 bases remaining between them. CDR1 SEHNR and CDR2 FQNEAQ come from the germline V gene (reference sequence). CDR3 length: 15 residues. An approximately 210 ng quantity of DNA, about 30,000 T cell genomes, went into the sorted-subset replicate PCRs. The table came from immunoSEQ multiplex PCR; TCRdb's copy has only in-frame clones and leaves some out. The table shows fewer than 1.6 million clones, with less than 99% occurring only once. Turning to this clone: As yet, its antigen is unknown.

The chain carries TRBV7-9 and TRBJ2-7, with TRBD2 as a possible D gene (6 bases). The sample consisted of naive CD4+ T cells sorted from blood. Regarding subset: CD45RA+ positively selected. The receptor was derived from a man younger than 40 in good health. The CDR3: CASSYLGGASYEQYF. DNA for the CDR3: TGTGCCAGCAGTTACCTTGGCGGGGCATCCTACGAGCAGTACTTC.